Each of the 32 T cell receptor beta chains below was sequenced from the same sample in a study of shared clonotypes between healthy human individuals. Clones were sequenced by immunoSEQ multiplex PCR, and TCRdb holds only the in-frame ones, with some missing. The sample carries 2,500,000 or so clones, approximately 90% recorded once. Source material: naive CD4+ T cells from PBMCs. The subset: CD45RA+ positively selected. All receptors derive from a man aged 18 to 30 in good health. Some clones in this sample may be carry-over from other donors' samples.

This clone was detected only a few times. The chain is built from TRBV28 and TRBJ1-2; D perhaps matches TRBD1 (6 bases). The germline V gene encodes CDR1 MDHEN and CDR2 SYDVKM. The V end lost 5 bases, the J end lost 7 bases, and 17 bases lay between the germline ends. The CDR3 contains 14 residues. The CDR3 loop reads CASSRPKGGIGYTF. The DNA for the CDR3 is TGTGCCAGCAGTCGCCCCAAGGGGGGCATTGGCTACACCTTC.

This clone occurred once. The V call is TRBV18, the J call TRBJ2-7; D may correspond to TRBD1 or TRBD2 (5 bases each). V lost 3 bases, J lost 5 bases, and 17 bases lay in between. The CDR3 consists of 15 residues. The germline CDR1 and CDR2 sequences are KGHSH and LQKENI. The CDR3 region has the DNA TGTGCCAGCTCACCGGGACCTTGGGGACGGGACGAGCAGTACTTC. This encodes CASSPGPWGRDEQYF.

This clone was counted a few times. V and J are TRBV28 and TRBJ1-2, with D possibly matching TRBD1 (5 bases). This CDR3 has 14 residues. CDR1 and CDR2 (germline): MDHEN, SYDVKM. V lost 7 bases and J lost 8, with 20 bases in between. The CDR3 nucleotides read TGTGCCAGCACCTCCCCCCGTAGGGGAGGAGGCTACACCTTC. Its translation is CASTSPRRGGGYTF.

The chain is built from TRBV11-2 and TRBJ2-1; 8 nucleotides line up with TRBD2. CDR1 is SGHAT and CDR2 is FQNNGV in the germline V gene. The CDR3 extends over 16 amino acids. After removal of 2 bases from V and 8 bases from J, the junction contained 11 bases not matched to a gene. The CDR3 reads CASSLMESGRGDEQFF. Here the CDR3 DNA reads TGTGCCAGCAGCTTAATGGAGAGCGGGAGAGGAGATGAGCAGTTCTTC.

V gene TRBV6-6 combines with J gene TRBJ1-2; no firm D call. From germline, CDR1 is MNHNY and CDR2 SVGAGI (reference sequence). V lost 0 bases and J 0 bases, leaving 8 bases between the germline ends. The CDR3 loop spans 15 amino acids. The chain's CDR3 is CASSYSWSPNYGYTF. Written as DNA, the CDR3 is TGTGCCAGCAGTTACTCTTGGTCCCCTAACTATGGCTACACCTTC.

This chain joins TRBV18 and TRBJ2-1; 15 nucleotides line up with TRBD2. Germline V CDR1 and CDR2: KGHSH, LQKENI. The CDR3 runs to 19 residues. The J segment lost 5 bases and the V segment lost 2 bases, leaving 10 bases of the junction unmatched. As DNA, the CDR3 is TGTGCCAGCTCACCATGGGGACTAGCGGGAGGTATCCTAAACAATGAGCAGTTCTTC. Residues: CASSPWGLAGGILNNEQFF.

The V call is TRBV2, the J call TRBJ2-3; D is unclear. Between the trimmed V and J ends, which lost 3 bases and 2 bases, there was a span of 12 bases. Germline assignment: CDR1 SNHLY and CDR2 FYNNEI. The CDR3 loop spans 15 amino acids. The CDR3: CASSEALPTTDTQYF. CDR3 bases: TGTGCCAGCAGTGAGGCTTTGCCTACCACAGATACGCAGTATTTT. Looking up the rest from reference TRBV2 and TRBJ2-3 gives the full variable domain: EPEVTQTPSHQVTQMGQEVILRCVPISNHLYFYWYRQILGQKVEFLVSFYNNEISEKSEIFDDQFSVERPDGSNFTLKIRSTKLEDSAMYFCASSEALPTTDTQYFGPGTRLTVL.

The CDR3 is CASNTQRGSGRDTQYF. DNA for the CDR3: TGTGCCAGCAATACCCAGCGGGGTAGCGGGAGAGATACGCAGTATTTT. The gene calls are TRBV6-6 and TRBJ2-3, with 9 bases identical to TRBD2. CDR1 is MNHNY and CDR2 is SVGAGI in the germline V gene (reference sequence). The CDR3 covers 16 residues. The V and J ends lost 7 bases and 5 bases, in that order; junction bases with no gene match: 13.

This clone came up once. Written as DNA, the CDR3 is TGTGCCAGCGCTCTTTCGGACAGGGCGGAAAATCAGCCCCAGCATTTT. This sequence encodes CASALSDRAENQPQHF. This chain links TRBV27 with TRBJ1-5; 8 bases agree with TRBD1. The CDR3 totals 16 residues. V gave up 8 bases and J gave up 4 bases; unmatched junction bases: 13. Per germline, CDR1 MNHEY and CDR2 SMNVEV (reference sequence).

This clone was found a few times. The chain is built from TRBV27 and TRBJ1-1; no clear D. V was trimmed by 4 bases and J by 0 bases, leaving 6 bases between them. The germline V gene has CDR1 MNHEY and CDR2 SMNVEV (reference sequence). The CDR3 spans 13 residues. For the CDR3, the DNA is TGTGCCAGCAGTTACCGGTTGAACACTGAAGCTTTCTTT. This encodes CASSYRLNTEAFF.

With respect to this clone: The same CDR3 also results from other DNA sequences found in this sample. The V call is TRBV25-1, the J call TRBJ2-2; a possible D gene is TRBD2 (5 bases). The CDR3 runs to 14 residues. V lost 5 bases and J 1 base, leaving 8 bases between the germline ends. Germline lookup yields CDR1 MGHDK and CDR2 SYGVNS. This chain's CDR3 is CASSLAGNTGELFF. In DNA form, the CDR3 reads TGTGCCAGCAGTCTCGCGGGGAACACCGGGGAGCTGTTTTTT.

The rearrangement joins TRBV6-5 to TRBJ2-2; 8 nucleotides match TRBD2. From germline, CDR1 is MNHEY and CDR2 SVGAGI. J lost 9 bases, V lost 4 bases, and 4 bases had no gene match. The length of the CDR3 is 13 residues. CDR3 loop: CASSSPGGWELFF. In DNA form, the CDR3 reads TGTGCCAGCAGTTCTCCGGGGGGGTGGGAGCTGTTTTTT.

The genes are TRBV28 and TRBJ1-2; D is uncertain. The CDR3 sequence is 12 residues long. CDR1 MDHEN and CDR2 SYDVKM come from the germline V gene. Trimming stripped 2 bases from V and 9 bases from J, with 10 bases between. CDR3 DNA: TGTGCCAGCAGTTTAAGGTCAAGGCGCTACACCTTC. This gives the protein CASSLRSRRYTF.

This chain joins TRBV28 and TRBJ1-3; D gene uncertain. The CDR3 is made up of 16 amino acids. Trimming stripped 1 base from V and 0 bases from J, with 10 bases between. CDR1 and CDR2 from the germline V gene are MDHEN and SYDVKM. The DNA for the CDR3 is TGTGCCAGCAGTTTATTTCGCCGAGACTCTGGAAACACCATATATTTT. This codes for CASSLFRRDSGNTIYF.

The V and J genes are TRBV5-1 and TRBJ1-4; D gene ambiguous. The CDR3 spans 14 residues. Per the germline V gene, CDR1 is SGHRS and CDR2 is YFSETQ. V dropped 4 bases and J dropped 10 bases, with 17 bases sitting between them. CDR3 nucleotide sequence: TGCGCCAGCAGCCTCCAAGGCTTTGACGGAAAACTGTTTTTT. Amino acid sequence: CASSLQGFDGKLFF.

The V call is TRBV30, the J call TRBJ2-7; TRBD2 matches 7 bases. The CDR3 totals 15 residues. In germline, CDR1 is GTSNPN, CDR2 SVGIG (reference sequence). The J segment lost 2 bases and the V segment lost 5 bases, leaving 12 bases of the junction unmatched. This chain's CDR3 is CAWGLGITFAYEQYF. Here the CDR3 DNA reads TGTGCCTGGGGACTAGGGATCACTTTCGCCTACGAGCAGTACTTC.

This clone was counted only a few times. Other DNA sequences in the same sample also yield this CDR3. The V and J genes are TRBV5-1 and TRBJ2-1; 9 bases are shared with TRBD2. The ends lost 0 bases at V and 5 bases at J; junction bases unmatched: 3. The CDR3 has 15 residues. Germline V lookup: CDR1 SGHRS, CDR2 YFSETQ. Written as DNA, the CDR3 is TGCGCCAGCAGCTTGGGACTAGCGGAGCACAATGAGCAGTTCTTC. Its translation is CASSLGLAEHNEQFF.

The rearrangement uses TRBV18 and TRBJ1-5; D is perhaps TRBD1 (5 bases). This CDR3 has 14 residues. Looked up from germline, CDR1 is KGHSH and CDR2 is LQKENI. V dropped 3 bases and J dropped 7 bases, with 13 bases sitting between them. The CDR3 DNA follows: TGTGCCAGCTCACCTTGGGGGGACGACCAGCCCCAGCATTTT. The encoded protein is CASSPWGDDQPQHF.

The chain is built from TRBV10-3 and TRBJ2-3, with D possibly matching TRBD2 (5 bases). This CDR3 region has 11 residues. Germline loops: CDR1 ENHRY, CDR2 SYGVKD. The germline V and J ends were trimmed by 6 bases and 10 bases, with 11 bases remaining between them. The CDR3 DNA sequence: TGTGCCATCAGCGGAGGAGCGGCGCAGTATTTT. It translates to CAISGGAAQYF.

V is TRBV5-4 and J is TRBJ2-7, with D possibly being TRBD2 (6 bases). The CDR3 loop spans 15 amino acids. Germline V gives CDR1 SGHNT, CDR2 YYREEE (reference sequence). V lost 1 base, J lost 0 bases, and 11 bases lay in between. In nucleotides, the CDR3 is TGTGCCAGCAGCTTGTCTGCGGACTACTCCTACGAGCAGTACTTC. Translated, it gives CASSLSADYSYEQYF.

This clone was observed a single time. The CDR3 DNA follows: TGTGCCAGCAGCTTCGGGGTGGACCCAGGGTATACGCAGTATTTT. The encoded protein is CASSFGVDPGYTQYF. The rearrangement uses TRBV11-2 and TRBJ2-3; the D gene could be TRBD1 or TRBD2 (5 bases each). CDR3 size: 15 residues. Germline assignment: CDR1 SGHAT and CDR2 FQNNGV. V was trimmed by 3 bases and J by 7 bases, leaving 17 bases between them.

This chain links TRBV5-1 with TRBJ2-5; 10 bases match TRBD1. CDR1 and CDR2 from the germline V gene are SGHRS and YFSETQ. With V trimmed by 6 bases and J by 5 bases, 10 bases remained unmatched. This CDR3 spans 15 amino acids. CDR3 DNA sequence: TGCGCCAGCAAACACCCGGGACAGGGGAGCGAGACCCAGTACTTC. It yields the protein CASKHPGQGSETQYF.

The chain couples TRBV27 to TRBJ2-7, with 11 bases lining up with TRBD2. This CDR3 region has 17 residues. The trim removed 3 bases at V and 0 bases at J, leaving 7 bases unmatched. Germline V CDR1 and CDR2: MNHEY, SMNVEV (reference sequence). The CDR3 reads CASSFGTSGTSSYEQYF. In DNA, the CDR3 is TGTGCCAGCAGTTTTGGGACTAGCGGTACGAGCTCCTACGAGCAGTACTTC.

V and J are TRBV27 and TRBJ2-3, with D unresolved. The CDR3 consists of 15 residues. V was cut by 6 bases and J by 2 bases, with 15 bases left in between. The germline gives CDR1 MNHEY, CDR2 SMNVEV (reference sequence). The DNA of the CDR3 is TGTGCCAGCAGGATTAAAAGGGCCTCCACAGATACGCAGTATTTT. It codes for CASRIKRASTDTQYF.

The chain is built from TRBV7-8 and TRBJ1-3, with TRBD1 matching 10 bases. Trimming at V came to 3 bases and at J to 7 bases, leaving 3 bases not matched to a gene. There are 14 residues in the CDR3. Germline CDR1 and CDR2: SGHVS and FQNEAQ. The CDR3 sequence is CASSLTGGGNTIYF. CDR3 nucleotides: TGTGCCAGCAGCTTGACAGGGGGCGGGAACACCATATATTTT.

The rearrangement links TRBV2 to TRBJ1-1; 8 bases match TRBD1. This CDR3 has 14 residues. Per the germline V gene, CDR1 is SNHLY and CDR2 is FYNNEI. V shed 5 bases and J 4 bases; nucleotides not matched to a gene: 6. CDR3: CASSLQGVGTEAFF. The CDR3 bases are TGTGCCAGCAGTCTACAGGGGGTTGGCACTGAAGCTTTCTTT. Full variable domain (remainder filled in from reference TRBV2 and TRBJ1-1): EPEVTQTPSHQVTQMGQEVILRCVPISNHLYFYWYRQILGQKVEFLVSFYNNEISEKSEIFDDQFSVERPDGSNFTLKIRSTKLEDSAMYFCASSLQGVGTEAFFGQGTRLTVV.

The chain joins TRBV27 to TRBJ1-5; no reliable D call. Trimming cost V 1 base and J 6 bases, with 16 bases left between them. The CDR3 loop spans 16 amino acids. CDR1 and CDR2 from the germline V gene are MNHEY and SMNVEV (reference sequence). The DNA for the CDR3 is TGTGCCAGCAGTTTATTTTATTATGATGGGGTTCAGCCCCAGCATTTT. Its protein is CASSLFYYDGVQPQHF.

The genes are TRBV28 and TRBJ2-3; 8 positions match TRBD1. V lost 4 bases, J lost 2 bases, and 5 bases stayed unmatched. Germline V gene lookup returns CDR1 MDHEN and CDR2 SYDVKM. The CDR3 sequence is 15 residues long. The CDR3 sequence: CASSSRDRHTDTQYF. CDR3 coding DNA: TGTGCCAGCAGTTCTAGGGACAGGCACACAGATACGCAGTATTTT.

CDR3 nucleotide sequence: TGTGCCAGCAGCCAGGGCGGAGACTATGGCTACACCTTC. Amino acid sequence: CASSQGGDYGYTF. V and J are TRBV28 and TRBJ1-2, with D possibly being TRBD1 (5 bases). The CDR3 length is 13 residues. V lost 6 bases, J lost 3 bases, and 11 bases lay in between. From germline, CDR1 is MDHEN and CDR2 SYDVKM.

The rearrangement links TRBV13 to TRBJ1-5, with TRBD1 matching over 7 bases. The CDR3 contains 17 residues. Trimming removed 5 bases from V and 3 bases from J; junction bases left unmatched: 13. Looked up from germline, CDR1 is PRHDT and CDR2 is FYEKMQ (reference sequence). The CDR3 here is CASSLRRDRAYNQPQHF. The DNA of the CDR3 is TGTGCCAGCAGCCTGCGCCGCGACAGGGCCTACAATCAGCCCCAGCATTTT.

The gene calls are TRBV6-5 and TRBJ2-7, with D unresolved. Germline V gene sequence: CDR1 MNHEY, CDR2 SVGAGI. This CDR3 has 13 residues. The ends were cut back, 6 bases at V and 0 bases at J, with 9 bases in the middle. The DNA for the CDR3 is TGTGCCAGCAGACCCGGGCCCTCCTACGAGCAGTACTTC. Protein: CASRPGPSYEQYF.

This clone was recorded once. The CDR3 reads CASSQEAANTGELFF. CDR3 DNA sequence: TGCGCCAGCAGCCAAGAGGCAGCGAACACCGGGGAGCTGTTTTTT. The chain uses TRBV4-1 and TRBJ2-2; unclear D gene. The CDR3 covers 15 residues. V was clipped by 0 bases and J by 0 bases, with 5 bases between them. The germline V gene encodes CDR1 MGHRA and CDR2 YSYEKL.